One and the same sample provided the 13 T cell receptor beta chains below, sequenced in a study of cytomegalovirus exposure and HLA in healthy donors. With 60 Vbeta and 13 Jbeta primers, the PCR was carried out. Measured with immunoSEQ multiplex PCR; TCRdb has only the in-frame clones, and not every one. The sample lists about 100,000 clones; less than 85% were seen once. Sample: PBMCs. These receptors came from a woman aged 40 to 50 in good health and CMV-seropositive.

CDR3 region: CASRASYSSASPLHF. As DNA, the CDR3 is TGTGCCAGCAGGGCGTCCTACTCTAGCGCCTCACCCCTCCACTTT. The V and J genes are TRBV9 and TRBJ1-6, with D uncertain. Germline-derived CDR1 and CDR2 are SGDLS and YYNGEE. This CDR3 spans 15 amino acids. V was pared by 5 bases and J by 10 bases, with 19 bases between.

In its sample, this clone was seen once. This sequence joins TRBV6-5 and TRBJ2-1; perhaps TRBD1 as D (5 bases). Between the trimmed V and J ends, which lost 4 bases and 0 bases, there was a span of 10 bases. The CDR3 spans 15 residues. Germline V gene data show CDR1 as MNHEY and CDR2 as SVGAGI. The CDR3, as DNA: TGTGCCAGCAGTTTACCAGGGTCCTCCTACAATGAGCAGTTCTTC. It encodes CASSLPGSSYNEQFF.

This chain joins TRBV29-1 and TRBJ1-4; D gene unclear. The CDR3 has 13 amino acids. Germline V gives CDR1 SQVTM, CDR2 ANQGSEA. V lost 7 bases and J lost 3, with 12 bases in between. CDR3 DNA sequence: TGCAGCGCCCAACAGAGCCCTAATGAAAAACTGTTTTTT. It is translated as CSAQQSPNEKLFF.

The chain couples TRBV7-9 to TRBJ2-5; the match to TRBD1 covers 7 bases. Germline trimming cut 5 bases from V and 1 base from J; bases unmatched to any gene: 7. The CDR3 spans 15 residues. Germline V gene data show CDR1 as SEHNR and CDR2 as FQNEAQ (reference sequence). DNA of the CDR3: TGTGCCAGCAGCGCCGCCGGGACAGCCCAAGAGACCCAGTACTTC. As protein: CASSAAGTAQETQYF.

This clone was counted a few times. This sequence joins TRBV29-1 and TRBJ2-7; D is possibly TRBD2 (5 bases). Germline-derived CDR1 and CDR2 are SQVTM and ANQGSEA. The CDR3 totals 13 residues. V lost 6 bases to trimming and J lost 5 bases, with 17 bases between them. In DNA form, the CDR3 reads TGCAGCGTGGCCGGTCGGGGAGCCAACGAGCAGTACTTC. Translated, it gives CSVAGRGANEQYF.

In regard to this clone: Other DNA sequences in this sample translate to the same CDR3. The CDR3 bases are TGTGCCTGGAGTAGGGGCCCCAATCAGCCCCAGCATTTT. It encodes CAWSRGPNQPQHF. The J gene is TRBJ1-5, the V gene TRBV30, with a tentative D call TRBD1 (5 bases). The CDR3 spans 13 residues. V gave up 2 bases and J gave up 3 bases, with 8 bases separating them. CDR1 GTSNPN and CDR2 SVGIG come from the germline V gene (reference sequence).

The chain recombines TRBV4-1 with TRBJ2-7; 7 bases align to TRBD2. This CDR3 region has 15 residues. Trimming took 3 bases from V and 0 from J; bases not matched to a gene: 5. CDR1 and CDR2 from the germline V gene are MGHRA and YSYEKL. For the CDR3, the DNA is TGCGCCAGCAGCCACCTGAGCGGGGTCTCCTACGAGCAGTACTTC. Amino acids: CASSHLSGVSYEQYF.

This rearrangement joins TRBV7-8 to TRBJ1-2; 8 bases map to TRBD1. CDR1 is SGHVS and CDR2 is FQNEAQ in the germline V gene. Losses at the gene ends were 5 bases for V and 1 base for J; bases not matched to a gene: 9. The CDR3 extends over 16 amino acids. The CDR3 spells CASSRRTGLGNYGYTF. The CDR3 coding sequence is TGTGCCAGCAGCCGAAGGACAGGGCTGGGTAACTATGGCTACACCTTC.

The CDR3 loop reads CASSRQSMNTEAFF. The CDR3 DNA follows: TGTGCCAGCAGCAGACAGTCAATGAACACTGAAGCTTTCTTT. The rearrangement uses TRBV6-5 and TRBJ1-1; a possible D gene is TRBD1 (5 bases). Germline-derived CDR1 and CDR2 are MNHEY and SVGAGI. V gave up 6 bases and J gave up 0 bases, with 11 bases separating them. This CDR3 contains 14 residues.

CDR3 sequence (DNA): TGCGCCAGCAGCTTGGACAGGGGTACGCACACCGGGGAGCTGTTTTTT. The encoded protein is CASSLDRGTHTGELFF. This sequence joins TRBV5-1 and TRBJ2-2, with 7 positions matching TRBD1. Germline loops: CDR1 SGHRS, CDR2 YFSETQ. CDR3 length equals 16 residues. J lost 3 bases, V lost 0 bases, and 5 bases had no gene match.

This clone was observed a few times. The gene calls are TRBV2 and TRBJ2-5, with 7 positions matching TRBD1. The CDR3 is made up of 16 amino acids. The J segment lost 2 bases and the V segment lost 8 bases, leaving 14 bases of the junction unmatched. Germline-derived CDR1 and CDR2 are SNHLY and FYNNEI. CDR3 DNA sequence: TGTGCCAGCTTTGCACCACAGTCGGGACAGCAAGAGACCCAGTACTTC. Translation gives CASFAPQSGQQETQYF.

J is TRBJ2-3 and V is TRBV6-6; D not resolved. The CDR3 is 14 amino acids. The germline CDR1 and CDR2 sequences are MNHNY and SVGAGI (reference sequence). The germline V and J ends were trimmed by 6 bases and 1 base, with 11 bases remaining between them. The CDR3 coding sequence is TGTGCCAGCAGGAAGGTCCAGGGCACAGATACGCAGTATTTT. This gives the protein CASRKVQGTDTQYF.

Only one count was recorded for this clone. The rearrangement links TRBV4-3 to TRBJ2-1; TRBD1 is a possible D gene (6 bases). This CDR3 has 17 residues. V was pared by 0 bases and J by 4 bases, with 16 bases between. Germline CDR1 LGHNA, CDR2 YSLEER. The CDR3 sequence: CASSQDFVGAGYNEQFF. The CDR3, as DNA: TGCGCCAGCAGCCAAGATTTCGTGGGGGCGGGTTACAATGAGCAGTTCTTC.